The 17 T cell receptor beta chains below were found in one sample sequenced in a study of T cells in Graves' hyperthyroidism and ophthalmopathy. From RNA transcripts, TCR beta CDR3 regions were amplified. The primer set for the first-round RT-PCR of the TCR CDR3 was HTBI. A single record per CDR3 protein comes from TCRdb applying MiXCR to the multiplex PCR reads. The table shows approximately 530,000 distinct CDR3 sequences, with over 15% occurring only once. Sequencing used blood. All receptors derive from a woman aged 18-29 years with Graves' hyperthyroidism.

The CDR3 bases are TGTGCCAGCGGAAAAAATGGGGCCAACGTCCTGACTTTC. This codes for CASGKNGANVLTF. This chain joins TRBV27 and TRBJ2-6; D is uncertain. Germline V gives CDR1 MNHEY, CDR2 SMNVEV (reference sequence). V lost 8 bases, J lost 3 bases, and 8 bases lay in between. The CDR3 has 13 residues.

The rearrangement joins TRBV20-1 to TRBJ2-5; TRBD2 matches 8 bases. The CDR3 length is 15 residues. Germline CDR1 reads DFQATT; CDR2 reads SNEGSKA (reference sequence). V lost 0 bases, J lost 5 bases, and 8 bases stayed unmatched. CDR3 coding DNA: TGCAGTGCTAGAGATCAAGCGGGGGCTCGGGAGACCCAGTACTTC. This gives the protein CSARDQAGARETQYF.

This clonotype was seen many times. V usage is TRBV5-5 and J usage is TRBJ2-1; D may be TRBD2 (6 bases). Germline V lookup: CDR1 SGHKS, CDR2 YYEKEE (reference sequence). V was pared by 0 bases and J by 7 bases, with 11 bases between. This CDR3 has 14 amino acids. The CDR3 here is CASSLGWGRNEQFF. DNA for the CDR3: TGTGCCAGCAGCTTGGGCTGGGGGAGGAATGAGCAGTTCTTC.

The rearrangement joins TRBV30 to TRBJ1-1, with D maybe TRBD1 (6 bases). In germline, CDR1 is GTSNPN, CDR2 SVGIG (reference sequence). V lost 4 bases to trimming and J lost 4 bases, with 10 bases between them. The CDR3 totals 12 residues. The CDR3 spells CAWKGGLTEAFF. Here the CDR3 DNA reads TGTGCCTGGAAGGGGGGGCTCACTGAAGCTTTCTTT. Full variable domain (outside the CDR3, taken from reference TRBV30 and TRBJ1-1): SQTIHQWPATLVQPVGSPLSLECTVEGTSNPNLYWYRQAAGRGLQLLFYSVGIGQISSEVPQNLSASRPQDRQFILSSKKLLLSDSGFYLCAWKGGLTEAFFGQGTRLTVV.

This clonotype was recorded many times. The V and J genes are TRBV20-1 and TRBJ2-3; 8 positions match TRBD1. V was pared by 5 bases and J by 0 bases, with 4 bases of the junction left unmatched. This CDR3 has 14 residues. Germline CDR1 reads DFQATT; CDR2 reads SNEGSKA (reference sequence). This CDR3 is CSARQGLSTDTQYF. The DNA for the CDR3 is TGCAGTGCTCGACAGGGGTTAAGCACAGATACGCAGTATTTT.

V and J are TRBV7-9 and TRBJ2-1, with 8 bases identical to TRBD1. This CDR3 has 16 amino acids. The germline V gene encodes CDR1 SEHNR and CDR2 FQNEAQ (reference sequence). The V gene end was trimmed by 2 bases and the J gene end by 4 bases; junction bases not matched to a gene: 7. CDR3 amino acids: CASSLRGRGLYNEQFF. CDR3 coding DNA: TGTGCCAGCAGCTTAAGAGGCAGGGGGCTATACAATGAGCAGTTCTTC.

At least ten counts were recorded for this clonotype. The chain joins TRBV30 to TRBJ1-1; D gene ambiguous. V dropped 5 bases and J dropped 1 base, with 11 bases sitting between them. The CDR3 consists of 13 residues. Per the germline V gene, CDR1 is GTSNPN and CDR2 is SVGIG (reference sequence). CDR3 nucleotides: TGTGCCTGGGTAATGGCGGCGAACACTGAAGCTTTCTTT. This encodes CAWVMAANTEAFF.

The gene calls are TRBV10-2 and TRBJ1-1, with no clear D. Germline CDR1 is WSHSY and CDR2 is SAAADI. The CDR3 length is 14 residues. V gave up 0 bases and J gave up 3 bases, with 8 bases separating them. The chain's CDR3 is CASSESGPYTEAFF. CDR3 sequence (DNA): TGCGCCAGCAGTGAGTCGGGCCCCTACACTGAAGCTTTCTTT.

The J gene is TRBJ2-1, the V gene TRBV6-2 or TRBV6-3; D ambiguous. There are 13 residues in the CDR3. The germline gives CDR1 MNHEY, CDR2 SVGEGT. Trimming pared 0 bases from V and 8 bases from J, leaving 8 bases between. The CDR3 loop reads CASSYSVGYEQFF. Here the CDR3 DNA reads TGTGCCAGCAGTTACTCCGTGGGTTATGAGCAGTTCTTC.

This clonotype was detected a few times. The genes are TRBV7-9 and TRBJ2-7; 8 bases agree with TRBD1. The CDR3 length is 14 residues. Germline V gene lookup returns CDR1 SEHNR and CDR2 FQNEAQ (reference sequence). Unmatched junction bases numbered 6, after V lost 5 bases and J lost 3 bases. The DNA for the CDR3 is TGTGCCAGCAGCCCCTGGACAGGGAACTACGAGCAGTACTTC. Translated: CASSPWTGNYEQYF.

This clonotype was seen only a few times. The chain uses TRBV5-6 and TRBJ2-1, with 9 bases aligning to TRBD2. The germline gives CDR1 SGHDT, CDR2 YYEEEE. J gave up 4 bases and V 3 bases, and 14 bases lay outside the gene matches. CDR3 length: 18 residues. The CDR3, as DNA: TGTGCCAGCAGCTCGCTCTCTATTAGCGGGAGTGGTTACAATGAGCAGTTCTTC. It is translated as CASSSLSISGSGYNEQFF.

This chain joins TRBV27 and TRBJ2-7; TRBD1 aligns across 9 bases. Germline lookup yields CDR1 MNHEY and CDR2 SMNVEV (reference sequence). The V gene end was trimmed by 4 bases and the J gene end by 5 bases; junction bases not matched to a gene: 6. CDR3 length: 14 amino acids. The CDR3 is CASSSGQGADEQYF. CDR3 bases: TGTGCCAGCAGTTCGGGACAGGGCGCCGACGAGCAGTACTTC.

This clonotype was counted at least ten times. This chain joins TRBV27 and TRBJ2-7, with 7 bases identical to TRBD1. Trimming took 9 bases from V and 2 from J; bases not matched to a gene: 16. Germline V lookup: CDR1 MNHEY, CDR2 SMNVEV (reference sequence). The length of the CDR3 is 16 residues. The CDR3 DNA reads TGTGCCAGGCCAAGGGGGCGGCGGGTCGTTACCTACGAGCAGTACTTC. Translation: CARPRGRRVVTYEQYF.

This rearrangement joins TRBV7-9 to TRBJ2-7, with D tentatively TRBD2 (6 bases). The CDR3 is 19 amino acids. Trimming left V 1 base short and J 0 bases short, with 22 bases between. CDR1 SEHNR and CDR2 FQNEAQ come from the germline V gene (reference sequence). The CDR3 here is CASSLGDSGNFFLSYEQYF. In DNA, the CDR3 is TGTGCCAGCAGCTTAGGAGATAGCGGAAACTTTTTTCTCTCCTACGAGCAGTACTTC.

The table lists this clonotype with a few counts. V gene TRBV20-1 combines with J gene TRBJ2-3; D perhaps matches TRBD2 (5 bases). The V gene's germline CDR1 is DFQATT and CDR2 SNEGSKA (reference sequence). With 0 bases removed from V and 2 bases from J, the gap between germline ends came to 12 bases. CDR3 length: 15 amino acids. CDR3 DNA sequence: TGCAGTGCTAGAGATTCTGGGAGTCCCACAGATACGCAGTATTTT. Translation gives CSARDSGSPTDTQYF.

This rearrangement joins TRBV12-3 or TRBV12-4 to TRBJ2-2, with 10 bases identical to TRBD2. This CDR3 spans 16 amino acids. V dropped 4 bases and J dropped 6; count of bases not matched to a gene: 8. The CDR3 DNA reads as TGTGCCAGCAGTTCCCCCAGCGGGGGGGCCCCCGGGGAGCTGTTTTTT. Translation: CASSSPSGGAPGELFF.

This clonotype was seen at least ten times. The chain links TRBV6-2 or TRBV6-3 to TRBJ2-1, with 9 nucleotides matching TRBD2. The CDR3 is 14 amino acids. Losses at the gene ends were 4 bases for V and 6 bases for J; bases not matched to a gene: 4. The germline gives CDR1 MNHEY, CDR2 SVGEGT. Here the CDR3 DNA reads TGTGCCAGCAGTTCTAGCGGGGAGACCAATGAGCAGTTCTTC. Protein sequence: CASSSSGETNEQFF.